This T cell receptor (beta chain) appears in the sequencing data of a study of graft-versus-host responses after intestinal transplantation. Turning to the study itself: Multivisceral, liver-intestinal, or isolated intestinal grafts went to recipients. Anti-thymocyte globulin induction, then tacrolimus and steroids for around 3 years, went to all recipients. General study points: Among circulating GvH clones, peak levels were associated with early post-transplant declines in HvG clones.

Each mixed lymphocyte reaction held about 200,000 CFSE-labeled responders and about 200,000 irradiated violet-dye-labeled stimulators. Responder cells that were proliferating and CFSE-low, both CD3+CD4+ and CD3+CD8+, were sorted after the reaction. This clone has a handful of counts. Germline CDR1 reads ENHRY; CDR2 reads SYGVKD. The CDR3 runs to 14 residues. The V gene end was trimmed by 2 bases and the J gene end by 7 bases; junction bases not matched to a gene: 5. The assay was immunoSEQ multiplex PCR, and TCRdb's table has in-frame clones only and misses some. The profile covers more than 13,000 clones, with approximately 36% appearing a single time and roughly 2.2% taken by the ten largest.

The sample was alloreactive CD8+ T cells from a mixed lymphocyte reaction culture, taken before intestinal transplant. The subset is: CFSE-low proliferating T cells sorted from approximately six-day pre-transplant mixed lymphocyte reaction (GvH or HvG direction). The receptor comes from a human patient who received an intestinal transplant. The V call is TRBV10-3, the J call TRBJ1-5; TRBD1 agrees at 7 bases. CDR3 in amino acids: CAISERQGGQPQHF. In DNA, the CDR3 is TGTGCCATCAGTGAGAGACAGGGCGGACAGCCCCAGCATTTT.